A single sample is the source of the 7 T cell receptor beta chains below, sequenced in a study of cytomegalovirus exposure and HLA in healthy donors. The study ran its PCR with 60 Vbeta and 13 Jbeta primers. Assay used: immunoSEQ multiplex PCR; TCRdb lists only in-frame clones, some missing. Of about 220,000 clones listed, 75% are singletons. Sequencing was done on a sample of PBMCs. These receptor sequences come from a woman in her twenties or thirties in good health and CMV-seronegative.

This clone was recorded only once. The CDR3 DNA reads as TGTGCCAGCAGCAGGTCACAGGGGAATCAGCCCCAGCATTTT. It yields the protein CASSRSQGNQPQHF. The rearrangement links TRBV6-1 to TRBJ1-5, with 7 bases matching TRBD1. This CDR3 region has 14 residues. Germline CDR1 and CDR2: MNHNS and SASEGT. Trimming took 6 bases from V and 4 from J; bases not matched to a gene: 6.

The rearrangement links TRBV11-2 to TRBJ2-1; 11 nucleotides align to TRBD2. The germline V gene has CDR1 SGHAT and CDR2 FQNNGV. Losses at the gene ends were 5 bases for V and 8 bases for J; bases not matched to a gene: 14. The length of the CDR3 is 17 residues. CDR3 DNA: TGTGCCAGCAGCCCGGGGCTAGCGGGAGGTCCTACCGATGAGCAGTTCTTC. This translates into CASSPGLAGGPTDEQFF.

The rearrangement links TRBV6-5 to TRBJ1-1; 9 nucleotides line up with TRBD1. Germline V lookup: CDR1 MNHEY, CDR2 SVGAGI. The CDR3 is made up of 14 amino acids. The J segment lost 3 bases and the V segment lost 6 bases, leaving 5 bases of the junction unmatched. The CDR3 is CASRLRQGDTEAFF. In nucleotides, the CDR3 is TGTGCCAGCAGACTAAGACAGGGGGACACTGAAGCTTTCTTT.

The chain is built from TRBV2 and TRBJ2-7, with D possibly being TRBD2 (5 bases). V was pared by 5 bases and J by 4 bases, with 18 bases between. This CDR3 region has 15 residues. The germline V gene has CDR1 SNHLY and CDR2 FYNNEI. CDR3 protein: CASSRDHPSGYEQYF. As DNA, the CDR3 is TGTGCCAGCAGTAGGGATCACCCCAGCGGATACGAGCAGTACTTC.

The genes are TRBV5-5 and TRBJ2-6; D not resolved. The CDR3 has 16 residues. The germline V and J ends were trimmed by 1 base and 1 base, with 9 bases remaining between them. The germline gives CDR1 SGHKS, CDR2 YYEKEE (reference sequence). CDR3 nucleotide sequence: TGTGCCAGCAGCTTGTTATGGGCGTCTGGGGCCAACGTCCTGACTTTC. Its translation is CASSLLWASGANVLTF.

The CDR3 loop is CASSDSYEQYF. CDR3 nucleotides: TGTGCCAGCAGTGACTCTTACGAGCAGTACTTC. The rearrangement joins TRBV25-1 to TRBJ2-7; D gene ambiguous. The V end was cut by 3 bases, the J end by 4 bases, with 4 bases between. This CDR3 spans 11 amino acids. Germline assignment: CDR1 MGHDK and CDR2 SYGVNS.

As to this clone: Since a far larger clone is one base different, this is likely a read error. The gene calls are TRBV2 and TRBJ1-6; D perhaps matches TRBD1 (5 bases). CDR1 SNHLY and CDR2 FYNNEI come from the germline V gene. This CDR3 region has 15 residues. V was pared by 6 bases and J by 0 bases, with 9 bases between. CDR3: CASRTASSYNSPLHF. The CDR3 nucleotides are TGTGCCAGCAGGACAGCGAGCTCCTATAATTCACCCCTCCACTTT.